This record looks at one T cell receptor beta chain sequence and its context. The antigen is undetermined. A read error may produce the germline difference seen at one junction end. The data originate from a study of T cells after yellow fever vaccination. The germline gives CDR1 SGHRS, CDR2 YFSETQ. This CDR3 contains 15 residues. As TCR cDNA was made by 5'RACE template switching, a universal primer site and UMIs were added. TCRdb fed the 5' RACE reads into MiXCR, producing one record per CDR3 protein. The table has around 500,000 distinct CDR3 sequences, around a fifth seen once. Findings and caveats of the study: Detected again after the booster were most primary-vaccination clones, at 95% to 96% CD4 and 80% to 90% CD8.

The chain uses TRBV5-1 and TRBJ2-2; 8 nucleotides match TRBD1. The sample in question was PBMCs, obtained around 3 weeks after the first yellow fever vaccination. The receptor was isolated from a man younger than 35 who received the YFV17D yellow fever vaccine. In DNA, the CDR3 is TGCGCCAACAGCCACGGACAGGGGAACACCGGGGAGCTGTTTTTT. Translated: CANSHGQGNTGELFF.